This entry lists 24 T cell receptor beta chains sequenced from one sample in a study of OX40 agonist ivuxolimab in advanced cancers. Produced via immunoSEQ multiplex PCR; TCRdb's table is partial and in-frame only. The table shows 75,000 to 100,000 clones, with around 91% occurring only once. The sample was CD4+ or CD8+ T cells sorted from blood, taken in a trial of the OX40 agonist ivuxolimab. The source of these receptors is an adult with an advanced solid tumor such as melanoma, head and neck, liver or kidney cancer.

This sequence joins TRBV5-1 and TRBJ1-2; unclear D gene. CDR1 is SGHRS, CDR2 YFSETQ, per germline. The V end was cut by 0 bases, the J end by 4 bases, with 13 bases between. The CDR3 consists of 15 residues. The CDR3 sequence: CASSLAVGQTYGYTF. DNA of the CDR3: TGCGCCAGCAGCTTGGCAGTCGGTCAAACCTATGGCTACACCTTC.

V and J are TRBV30 and TRBJ1-1, with D possibly matching TRBD1 (5 bases). Germline CDR1 and CDR2: GTSNPN and SVGIG (reference sequence). V was trimmed by 0 bases and J by 4 bases, leaving 9 bases between them. The CDR3 runs 13 residues. The CDR3 sequence is CAWSVQGLTEAFF. CDR3 DNA sequence: TGTGCCTGGAGTGTGCAGGGTCTCACTGAAGCTTTCTTT.

This clone has more than one count but fewer than ten. The chain employs TRBV19 and TRBJ1-1, with D unresolved. V was pared by 3 bases and J by 2 bases, with 10 bases between. CDR1 is LNHDA, CDR2 SQIVND, per germline (reference sequence). The CDR3 has 14 residues. The CDR3 region is CASSMRRQNTEAFF. CDR3 nucleotides: TGTGCCAGTAGTATGAGGCGGCAAAACACTGAAGCTTTCTTT.

The chain carries TRBV18 and TRBJ2-5, with unresolved D. V dropped 2 bases and J dropped 1 base, with 5 bases sitting between them. The CDR3 is 13 amino acids. Germline V gene lookup returns CDR1 KGHSH and CDR2 LQKENI. CDR3 residues: CASSPRAQETQYF. CDR3 in DNA: TGTGCCAGCTCACCAAGGGCCCAAGAGACCCAGTACTTC.

The rearrangement joins TRBV13 to TRBJ2-1; possible D gene TRBD2, 5 bases. V gave up 1 base and J gave up 4 bases, with 17 bases separating them. There are 17 residues in the CDR3. CDR1 is PRHDT and CDR2 is FYEKMQ in the germline V gene (reference sequence). The CDR3 DNA reads TGTGCCAGCAGCTTAGTGATTGGGAGATCGGGATACAATGAGCAGTTCTTC. Amino acid sequence: CASSLVIGRSGYNEQFF.

The chain has TRBV29-1 and TRBJ2-7, with TRBD2 matching 11 bases. Germline V gives CDR1 SQVTM, CDR2 ANQGSEA. The CDR3 totals 13 residues. V dropped 4 bases and J dropped 4; count of bases not matched to a gene: 3. CDR3 loop: CSVVSGRVYEQYF. In nucleotides, the CDR3 is TGCAGCGTTGTTAGCGGGAGGGTGTACGAGCAGTACTTC.

The J gene is TRBJ2-7, the V gene TRBV7-2, with D possibly TRBD1 on 5 matching bases. Germline loops: CDR1 SGHTA, CDR2 FQGNSA. CDR3 length: 13 residues. V was clipped by 3 bases and J by 6 bases, with 12 bases between them. Here the CDR3 DNA reads TGTGCCAGCAGCTTCCAGGGCCGTGGCGAGCAGTACTTC. Residues: CASSFQGRGEQYF.

This clone was observed a few times. The V gene is TRBV7-3, the J gene TRBJ2-5; TRBD2 aligns across 8 bases. This CDR3 spans 15 amino acids. Germline CDR1 SGHTA, CDR2 FQGTGA. V lost 5 bases, J lost 5 bases, and 10 bases stayed unmatched. The CDR3 DNA sequence: TGTGCCAGCAGCCTGAGCGGGAGCGGGAGCGAGACCCAGTACTTC. Translated: CASSLSGSGSETQYF.

The V call is TRBV2, the J call TRBJ2-4, with 11 bases aligning to TRBD2. The CDR3 extends over 14 amino acids. V gave up 4 bases and J gave up 7 bases; unmatched junction bases: 3. CDR1 and CDR2 from the germline V gene are SNHLY and FYNNEI. Written as DNA, the CDR3 is TGTGCCAGCAGTGCCCGACTAGCGGGGAACATTCAGTACTTC. This sequence encodes CASSARLAGNIQYF.

This clone came up once. This CDR3 reads CASSYSFLLYYGYTF. CDR3 bases: TGTGCCAGCAGTTACAGCTTCCTGCTTTATTATGGCTACACCTTC. The chain links TRBV6-5 to TRBJ1-2, with D unclear. Germline V gives CDR1 MNHEY, CDR2 SVGAGI. V gave up 2 bases and J gave up 5 bases, with 15 bases separating them. The CDR3 covers 15 residues.

The chain employs TRBV4-2 and TRBJ2-7, with TRBD2 identical over 8 bases. Germline CDR1 and CDR2: LGHNA and YNFKEQ. The CDR3 covers 17 residues. The V gene end was trimmed by 1 base and the J gene end by 4 bases; junction bases not matched to a gene: 12. The CDR3 sequence: CASSQVRTGLATYEQYF. CDR3 DNA: TGTGCCAGCAGCCAAGTCAGAACCGGACTAGCTACATACGAGCAGTACTTC.

The table lists this clone with a count of one. The chain joins TRBV4-2 to TRBJ1-3; the D is unclear. The CDR3 spans 15 residues. V lost 0 bases and J lost 0, with 6 bases in between. Germline V lookup: CDR1 LGHNA, CDR2 YNFKEQ. DNA of the CDR3: TGTGCCAGCAGCCAAGACGGAGGCTCTGGAAACACCATATATTTT. This gives the protein CASSQDGGSGNTIYF.

This sequence joins TRBV4-3 and TRBJ1-5; no clear D gene. The CDR3 is made up of 15 amino acids. The germline V gene encodes CDR1 LGHNA and CDR2 YSLEER. V lost 0 bases and J lost 5, with 11 bases in between. The CDR3 loop is CASSQDTRLDQPQHF. As DNA, the CDR3 is TGCGCCAGCAGCCAAGATACGAGGTTAGATCAGCCCCAGCATTTT.

CDR3 sequence reads: CASSEIWNRATNYGYTF. For the CDR3, the DNA is TGTGCCAGCAGTGAAATCTGGAACAGGGCAACTAACTATGGCTACACCTTC. The chain links TRBV2 to TRBJ1-2; D is possibly TRBD1 (6 bases). V gave up 2 bases and J gave up 0 bases, with 16 bases separating them. The CDR3 runs to 17 residues. The germline gives CDR1 SNHLY, CDR2 FYNNEI.

In DNA, the CDR3 is TGTGCCAGCAGTTCCGGGTCCCCGAGGGAAAAACTGTTTTTT. Translated, it gives CASSSGSPREKLFF. This rearrangement joins TRBV27 to TRBJ1-4, with unresolved D. Germline V gene sequence: CDR1 MNHEY, CDR2 SMNVEV (reference sequence). Trimming left V 4 bases short and J 8 bases short, with 14 bases between. This CDR3 has 14 amino acids.

This sequence joins TRBV9 and TRBJ2-7; 12 bases agree with TRBD2. The CDR3 runs to 16 residues. The germline V gene encodes CDR1 SGDLS and CDR2 YYNGEE. With 3 bases clipped from V and 7 bases from J, the junction kept 11 bases outside the gene matches. The CDR3 DNA sequence: TGTGCCAGCAGCGCCCAGTTGGCTAGCGGGAGGGGAGAGCAGTACTTC. Its protein product is CASSAQLASGRGEQYF.

V gene TRBV5-1 combines with J gene TRBJ2-1; 9 nucleotides match TRBD2. The ends lost 5 bases at V and 5 bases at J; junction bases unmatched: 11. The CDR3 is made up of 16 amino acids. Looked up from germline, CDR1 is SGHRS and CDR2 is YFSETQ. The CDR3 DNA reads as TGCGCCAGCAGATTAGACTGGACTAGCGCCCACAATGAGCAGTTCTTC. This encodes CASRLDWTSAHNEQFF.

The rearrangement uses TRBV11-3 and TRBJ2-7, with 10 bases fitting TRBD2. The CDR3 runs to 15 residues. V dropped 2 bases and J dropped 3; count of bases not matched to a gene: 4. CDR1 SGHNT and CDR2 YENEEA come from the germline V gene. Written as DNA, the CDR3 is TGTGCCAGCAGCTTACCTAGCGGGAGTCACTACGAGCAGTACTTC. Translation: CASSLPSGSHYEQYF.

The chain joins TRBV18 to TRBJ2-7, with 9 bases lining up with TRBD1. After removal of 1 base from V and 5 bases from J, the junction contained 0 bases not matched to a gene. The CDR3 has 13 amino acids. Germline-derived CDR1 and CDR2 are KGHSH and LQKENI. The CDR3 DNA sequence: TGTGCCAGCTCACCACGGGACAGGGACGAGCAGTACTTC. This gives the protein CASSPRDRDEQYF.

V and J are TRBV18 and TRBJ1-1, with 7 nucleotides matching TRBD1. V gave up 3 bases and J gave up 2 bases; unmatched junction bases: 6. This CDR3 is built from 15 residues. Looked up from germline, CDR1 is KGHSH and CDR2 is LQKENI. Written as DNA, the CDR3 is TGTGCCAGCTCACCCGTAGACAGGGCAAACACTGAAGCTTTCTTT. Amino acids: CASSPVDRANTEAFF.

The J gene is TRBJ1-2, the V gene TRBV21-1. TRBV21-1 is noted as a pseudogene. The CDR3 length is 13 residues. The CDR3 nucleotides read TGTGCCAGCAGCAAAGGGCGGGACTATGGCTACACCTTC. This translates into CASSKGRDYGYTF.

The chain uses TRBV5-4 and TRBJ1-2; 9 nucleotides agree with TRBD1. The CDR3 totals 15 residues. The germline gives CDR1 SGHNT, CDR2 YYREEE (reference sequence). J gave up 4 bases and V 1 base, and 5 bases lay outside the gene matches. The CDR3 is CASSLTNRGPYGYTF. The CDR3 DNA reads TGTGCCAGCAGCTTGACGAACAGGGGGCCCTATGGCTACACCTTC.

For this clone: One end of the junction is discordant with germline, which a read error may explain. The V and J genes are TRBV7-3 and TRBJ2-7, with D perhaps matching TRBD2 (6 bases). CDR1 and CDR2 (germline): SGHTA, FQGTGA. The CDR3 loop spans 15 amino acids. This CDR3 is CASRLIRGTSSEQYF. DNA for the CDR3: TGTGCCAGCAGACTAATCCGGGGGACCTCCTCCGAGCAGTACTTC.

The chain employs TRBV5-1 and TRBJ2-3; TRBD2 matches 14 bases. V trimming: 3 bases; J trimming: 10 bases; junction bases outside the gene matches: 10. In germline, CDR1 is SGHRS, CDR2 YFSETQ. The CDR3 loop spans 16 amino acids. The DNA of the CDR3 is TGCGCCAGCAGCTCCCTGGGGACTAGCGGGAGTAGCGCGCAGTATTTT. Its protein product is CASSSLGTSGSSAQYF.